One and the same sample provided the 21 T cell receptor beta chains below, sequenced in a study of Graves' ophthalmopathy and Graves' hyperthyroidism. TCR beta CDR3 regions were amplified from RNA transcripts. First-round RT-PCR used HTBI primers; second-round multiplex PCR followed. TCRdb reprocessed the multiplex PCR reads with MiXCR, giving one entry per CDR3 protein. The data show fewer than 350,000 distinct CDR3 sequences, roughly 17% seen once. Sequenced: peripheral blood. The receptor source for this set is an adult man with Graves' ophthalmopathy.

In its sample, this clonotype was seen many times. J is TRBJ1-1 and V is TRBV19; tentatively, D is TRBD1 (6 bases). The CDR3 consists of 14 residues. Germline CDR1 reads LNHDA; CDR2 reads SQIVND (reference sequence). V was pared by 0 bases and J by 6 bases, with 11 bases between. CDR3 amino acids: CASSIDRGRAEAFF. The DNA of the CDR3 is TGTGCCAGTAGTATAGACAGGGGAAGAGCTGAAGCTTTCTTT. The variable domain in full, with the rest retrieved from reference TRBV19 and TRBJ1-1, is DGGITQSPKYLFRKEGQNVTLSCEQNLNHDAMYWYRQDPGQGLRLIYYSQIVNDFQKGDIAEGYSVSREKKESFPLTVTSAQKNPTAFYLCASSIDRGRAEAFFGQGTRLTVV.

In this sample, this clonotype turned up a few times. The chain joins TRBV5-6 to TRBJ2-2; 10 bases line up with TRBD1. V was pared by 8 bases and J by 5 bases, with 12 bases of the junction left unmatched. CDR1 SGHDT and CDR2 YYEEEE come from the germline V gene. The CDR3 is 16 amino acids. The CDR3 protein is CARIPTGGDWTGELFF. CDR3 in DNA: TGTGCCAGGATACCGACAGGGGGCGATTGGACCGGGGAGCTGTTTTTT.

This clonotype was counted at least ten times. The chain joins TRBV6-1 to TRBJ2-7; D uncertain. V was trimmed by 4 bases and J by 4 bases, leaving 17 bases between them. The length of the CDR3 is 15 residues. The germline gives CDR1 MNHNS, CDR2 SASEGT. The CDR3 is CASSVSLQAFYEQYF. For the CDR3, the DNA is TGTGCCAGCAGTGTGAGCCTGCAGGCCTTTTACGAGCAGTACTTC.

This clonotype was detected ten times or more. This chain connects TRBV24-1 to TRBJ2-7; D remains unclear. The CDR3 is 13 amino acids. The V gene lost 2 bases and the J gene lost 3 bases, with 7 bases spanning the gap. Germline lookup yields CDR1 KGHDR and CDR2 SFDVKD. In DNA form, the CDR3 reads TGTGCCACCAGTGATTCCTTGAGCTACGAGCAGTACTTC. This gives the protein CATSDSLSYEQYF.

The table lists this clonotype with many counts. The junction differs from germline at one of its ends, possibly a read error. The chain joins TRBV20-1 to TRBJ2-4; no definite D call. CDR1 and CDR2 from the germline V gene are DFQATT and SNEGSKA (reference sequence). The CDR3 spans 13 residues. CDR3 amino acids: CSARPSHKTIQYF. DNA for the CDR3: TGCAGTGCTAGACCGTCCCACAAAACCATTCAGTACTTC.

Many counts were recorded for this clonotype. The V call is TRBV6-5, the J call TRBJ2-7, with a weak D call TRBD2 (6 bases). V gave up 0 bases and J gave up 0 bases, with 9 bases separating them. The CDR3 spans 15 residues. Germline CDR1 reads MNHEY; CDR2 reads SVGAGI. CDR3 residues: CASSYSGGNSYEQYF. The DNA of the CDR3 is TGTGCCAGCAGTTACTCTGGCGGGAACTCCTACGAGCAGTACTTC.

This clonotype occurred many times. The chain recombines TRBV12-5 with TRBJ2-7, with 8 bases lining up with TRBD1. With 3 bases clipped from V and 2 bases from J, the junction kept 12 bases outside the gene matches. This CDR3 spans 17 amino acids. Germline V gene data show CDR1 as LGHNT and CDR2 as FRNRAP. CDR3 DNA sequence: TGTGCTAGTGGTTTACCTCCGGGACAGGCCTTCCCCTACGAGCAGTACTTC. As protein: CASGLPPGQAFPYEQYF.

This clonotype showed up many times. The chain combines TRBV30 with TRBJ1-5; D not resolved. The V end was cut by 0 bases, the J end by 0 bases, with 9 bases between. CDR3 length equals 15 residues. CDR1 GTSNPN and CDR2 SVGIG come from the germline V gene (reference sequence). The CDR3 nucleotides are TGTGCCTGGAGTGTCGGCTTAAGTAGCAATCAGCCCCAGCATTTT. The encoded protein is CAWSVGLSSNQPQHF.

J is TRBJ1-2 and V is TRBV7-9, with TRBD1 as a possible D gene (6 bases). The V end was cut by 8 bases, the J end by 8 bases, with 18 bases between. Looked up from germline, CDR1 is SEHNR and CDR2 is FQNEAQ (reference sequence). CDR3 length equals 13 residues. The CDR3: CASAWDTPTGYTF. The CDR3 DNA is TGTGCCAGCGCTTGGGACACCCCGACGGGCTACACCTTC.

In this sample, this clonotype turned up many times. V usage is TRBV6-1 and J usage is TRBJ2-3; D is ambiguous. The V and J ends lost 3 bases and 6 bases respectively, with 4 bases between them. The germline gives CDR1 MNHNS, CDR2 SASEGT. The CDR3 totals 11 residues. In DNA, the CDR3 is TGTGCCAGCAGTGAGGGTGATACGCAGTATTTT. Protein sequence: CASSEGDTQYF.

This clonotype has a count of ten or more. At one end the junction does not follow the germline gene, possibly because of a read error. The chain is built from TRBV5-1 and TRBJ1-2, with D unresolved. The CDR3 totals 12 residues. Germline V gene sequence: CDR1 SGHRS, CDR2 YFSETQ. CDR3 nucleotide sequence: TGCGCCAGCAGGTTGGAAGACTATGGCTACACCTTC. Amino acids: CASRLEDYGYTF. The full variable domain, rest sourced from reference TRBV5-1 and TRBJ1-2, is KAGVTQTPRYLIKTRGQQVTLSCSPISGHRSVSWYQQTPGQGLQFLFEYFSETQRNKGNFPGRFSGRQFSNSRSEMNVSTLELGDSALYLCASRLEDYGYTFGSGTRLTVV.

This clonotype was seen ten or more times. This chain links TRBV2 with TRBJ1-4; the D is unclear. The CDR3 consists of 11 residues. The germline CDR1 and CDR2 sequences are SNHLY and FYNNEI. V lost 5 bases to trimming and J lost 8 bases, with 6 bases between them. CDR3 coding DNA: TGTGCCAGCAGTCTCGGCGAAAAACTGTTTTTT. Its translation is CASSLGEKLFF. The full variable domain, with the rest looked up from reference TRBV2 and TRBJ1-4, is EPEVTQTPSHQVTQMGQEVILRCVPISNHLYFYWYRQILGQKVEFLVSFYNNEISEKSEIFDDQFSVERPDGSNFTLKIRSTKLEDSAMYFCASSLGEKLFFGSGTQLSVL.

This clonotype was observed once. This chain links TRBV27 with TRBJ1-1; D gene uncertain. Germline CDR1 is MNHEY and CDR2 is SMNVEV (reference sequence). Trimming stripped 8 bases from V and 0 bases from J, with 10 bases between. The CDR3 has 13 amino acids. The CDR3 DNA sequence: TGTGCCAGCGGGTCAGACTTGAACACTGAAGCTTTCTTT. Its protein product is CASGSDLNTEAFF.

Here the CDR3 DNA reads TGCGCCAGCAGCTGGGGGCCTGTCGGGAGTCGGAGTGAGACCCAGTACTTC. Its translation is CASSWGPVGSRSETQYF. The V gene is TRBV5-1, the J gene TRBJ2-5; the D call may be TRBD1 or TRBD2 (6 bases each). The CDR3 extends over 17 amino acids. In germline, CDR1 is SGHRS, CDR2 YFSETQ. V dropped 3 bases and J dropped 5 bases, with 23 bases sitting between them.

This clonotype was found a few times. The rearrangement uses TRBV6-2 or TRBV6-3 and TRBJ1-1; D may be TRBD1 (5 bases). The CDR3 spans 14 residues. Germline-derived CDR1 and CDR2 are MNHEY and SVGEGT. V was cut by 5 bases and J by 4 bases, with 14 bases left in between. CDR3 in amino acids: CASSVQGRGTEAFF. Written as DNA, the CDR3 is TGTGCCAGCAGTGTCCAGGGTAGGGGCACTGAAGCTTTCTTT.

This clonotype appeared many times. The chain is built from TRBV2 and TRBJ1-6; TRBD1 agrees at 8 bases. Germline lookup yields CDR1 SNHLY and CDR2 FYNNEI. V was clipped by 6 bases and J by 10 bases; unmatched bases: 17. The CDR3 is 17 residues long. CDR3 region: CASSERARGQIGSPLHF. The CDR3 region has the DNA TGTGCCAGCAGCGAACGGGCCAGGGGGCAAATTGGGTCACCCCTCCACTTT.

In its sample, this clonotype was seen a few times. A much more abundant neighbour one base away suggests this may be a read error. Likely a read error: the CDR3 ends without its conserved phenylalanine or tryptophan. The chain couples TRBV20-1 to TRBJ1-2; TRBD1 is a possible D gene (5 bases). Germline V gene sequence: CDR1 DFQATT, CDR2 SNEGSKA (reference sequence). The CDR3 spans 13 residues. The CDR3 bases are TGCAGAGCTAGAGATACCAGGGACGATGGCTACACCATC. Its protein is CRARDTRDDGYTI.

This clonotype showed up many times. V and J are TRBV6-4 and TRBJ2-7; D is ambiguous. The germline CDR1 and CDR2 sequences are MRHNA and SNTAGT. With 6 bases removed from V and 2 bases from J, the gap between germline ends came to 11 bases. This CDR3 contains 13 residues. The CDR3 protein is CASSLQSAYEQYF. Here the CDR3 DNA reads TGTGCCAGCAGCCTCCAGTCGGCCTACGAGCAGTACTTC.

This clonotype was recorded many times. This chain uses TRBV18 with TRBJ1-3; possibly TRBD1 for D (5 bases). The CDR3 sequence is 14 residues long. Trimming pared 5 bases from V and 0 bases from J, leaving 8 bases between. Germline loops: CDR1 KGHSH, CDR2 LQKENI. The CDR3 bases are TGTGCCAGCTCAAAGACAGACTCTGGAAACACCATATATTTT. It translates to CASSKTDSGNTIYF.

This clonotype was counted many times. The chain employs TRBV6-2 or TRBV6-3 and TRBJ2-7, with D unclear. Trimming took off 4 bases at V and 9 bases at J, with 13 bases between the two ends. The CDR3 is made up of 12 amino acids. The germline CDR1 and CDR2 sequences are MNHEY and SVGEGT. CDR3 nucleotides: TGTGCCAGCAGTTCCTACACGGACCTGCAGTACTTC. The encoded protein is CASSSYTDLQYF.

This clonotype was detected many times. A much bigger clone sits one base away, suggesting this may be a read error. This chain joins TRBV6-1 and TRBJ2-5; 8 positions agree with TRBD2. The junction had 17 bases not matched to a gene; V was cut back by 4 bases and J by 7 bases. CDR3 length: 17 residues. Germline CDR1 reads MNHNS; CDR2 reads SASEGT. As DNA, the CDR3 is TGTGCCAGCAGTGTCCCCTCGCAACTAGCGGATTTAGGGACCCAGTACTTC. Protein product: CASSVPSQLADLGTQYF.